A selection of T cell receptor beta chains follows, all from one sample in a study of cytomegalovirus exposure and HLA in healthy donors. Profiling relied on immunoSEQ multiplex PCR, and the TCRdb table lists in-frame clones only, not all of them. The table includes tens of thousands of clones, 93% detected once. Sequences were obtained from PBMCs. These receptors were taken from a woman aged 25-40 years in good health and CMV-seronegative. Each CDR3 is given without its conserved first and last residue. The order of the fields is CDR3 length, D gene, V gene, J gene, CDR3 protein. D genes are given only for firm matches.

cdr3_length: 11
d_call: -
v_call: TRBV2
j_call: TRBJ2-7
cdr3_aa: ARYLAPSYEQY

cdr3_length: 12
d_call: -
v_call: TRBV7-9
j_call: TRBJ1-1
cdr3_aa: ASSLGQSNTEAF

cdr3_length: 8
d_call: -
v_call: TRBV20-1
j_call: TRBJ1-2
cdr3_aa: RGEGLGYT

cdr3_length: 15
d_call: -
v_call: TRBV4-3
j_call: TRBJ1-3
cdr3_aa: ASSQDSGRVSGNTIY

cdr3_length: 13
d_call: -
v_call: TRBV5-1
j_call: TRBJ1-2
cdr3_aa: ASSRLTTTTAETF

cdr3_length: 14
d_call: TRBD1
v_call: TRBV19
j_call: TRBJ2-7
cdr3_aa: ASSSAGTGGVYEQY

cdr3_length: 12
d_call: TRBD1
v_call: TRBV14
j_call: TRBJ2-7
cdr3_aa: ASSPWTGSGEQY

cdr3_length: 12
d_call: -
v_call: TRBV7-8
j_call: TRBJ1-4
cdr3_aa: ASSLGTANEKLF

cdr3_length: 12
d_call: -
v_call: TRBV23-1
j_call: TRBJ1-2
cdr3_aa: ASSRRGINYGYT

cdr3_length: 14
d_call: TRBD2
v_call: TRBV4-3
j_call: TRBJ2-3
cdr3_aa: ASSQERGSNTDTQY

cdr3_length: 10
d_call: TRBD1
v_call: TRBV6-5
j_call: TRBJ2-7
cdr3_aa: ASRGGAREQY